This record covers a single T cell receptor beta chain. These data are taken from a study of blood T cell repertoires in COVID-19. Across the whole study: Samples representing acute and convalescent COVID-19 were sourced from the United States, Italy and Spain.

As originally analysed: Counts of nucleated cells, estimated from reference gene primer amplification, were obtained. Some clones are missing from TCRdb's copy, which holds only in-frame ones; the method was immunoSEQ multiplex PCR. The DNA was the basis for D and trimming; V, J and clone size are from that table. This table has approximately 150,000 clones, around 88% appearing once. Sequencing was performed on peripheral blood. This TCR derives from a human donor in a cohort sampled during active COVID-19.

CDR3 in amino acids: CASSCQRYRGRSNQPQHF. The CDR3 nucleotides read TGTGCCAGCAGTTGCCAGAGGTACAGGGGCCGTAGCAATCAGCCCCAGCATTTT. V and J are TRBV6-4 and TRBJ1-5; 7 bases align to TRBD1. CDR3 length: 18 residues. From germline, CDR1 is MRHNA and CDR2 SNTAGT. V trimming: 5 bases; J trimming: 0 bases; junction bases outside the gene matches: 13.